The text below deals with one T cell receptor beta chain. This clonotype has at least ten counts. There is no known antigen for this receptor. Base qualities are not recorded, but no much larger clone differs from it by a single base. This entry belongs to a study of CD8 T cells in ankylosing spondylitis (dated by TCRdb to the late 2010s). Context from the whole study: The study set out to find disease-linked TCR variants by profiling T cell receptor beta repertoires in ankylosing spondylitis patients and healthy donors. Peripheral blood was sampled, and synovial fluid was also collected from ankylosing spondylitis patients. The full study cohort was made up of over 20 ankylosing spondylitis patients and fewer than 120 healthy donors.

TCRdb names Illumina HiSeq 2500 as the instrument used. TCR beta libraries were prepared by quantitative 5'-RACE with molecular barcodes. On the study's bioinformatics: A new computational method, built on a probabilistic model of VDJ rearrangement, was used to identify disease-linked TCR variants. Using fastp at Q25 and MiXCR, TCRdb reprocessed the public reads and kept productive beta chains. Each entry merges the rows of one CDR3 protein and shows their most common DNA and genes. It is TCRdb's table, rather than the study itself, that gives the V and J calls and clone size. The sample has about 130,000 distinct CDR3 sequences on record, 11% of them singletons. The ten most abundant clones make up around 4.1% of the sample. The research as a whole found: The disease-linked clones showed a CD8+ phenotype and occurred at relatively low frequencies in peripheral blood. The disease-linked clones were reported to be significantly enriched in matched synovial fluid samples from ankylosing spondylitis patients. Some TCR beta motif variants had previously been reported in synovial fluid and blood of reactive arthritis patients, which suggested common disease-initiation mechanisms. A TCR beta motif made up of 7 to 9 highly homologous amino acid variants appeared to be characteristic of blood from ankylosing spondylitis patients.

V is cut by 8 bases and J by 2 bases, and the space between the germline ends is 4 bases. The germline V gene specifies SNHLY as CDR1 and FYNNEI as CDR2. Taken from cysteine to phenylalanine, the CDR3 has 11 residues. Only CDR3 DNA is held: 33 bases, read in frame from base 1. Source material: blood, either unsorted or a sorted T cell fraction (not recorded which). Recombination connected TRBV2 to TRBJ2-1; the D gene identity is not certain. The clonotype originates from a female donor with ankylosing spondylitis or in good health (not recorded which). The nucleotide sequence is given as TGTGCCAGCTCCCCCTACAATGAGCAGTTCTTC. Translated, it gives CASSPYNEQFF. Outside the CDR3, residues come from the reference TRBV2 and TRBJ2-1 proteins, so the full variable domain is: EPEVTQTPSHQVTQMGQEVILRCVPISNHLYFYWYRQILGQKVEFLVSFYNNEISEKSEIFDDQFSVERPDGSNFTLKIRSTKLEDSAMYFCASSPYNEQFFGPGTRLTVL.